The 3 T cell receptor beta chains below come from one sample, sequenced in a study of early T cells in non-severe SARS-CoV-2 infection. TCRdb re-derived calls from the 5' RACE reads in MiXCR, one entry per CDR3 protein. The sample includes about 97,000 distinct CDR3 sequences, around 14% seen only once; the top ten take less than 8%. Sequenced sample: whole blood. The origin of the receptors is an adult who was a healthcare worker with PCR-confirmed SARS-CoV-2 infection or an uninfected control (not recorded which).

Only a few counts were recorded for this clonotype. The V and J genes are TRBV10-3 and TRBJ2-1; TRBD2 matches at 8 bases. Germline V lookup: CDR1 ENHRY, CDR2 SYGVKD. The CDR3 has 15 amino acids. V lost 5 bases, J lost 4 bases, and 7 bases stayed unmatched. The CDR3 protein is CAISKIAGIYNEQFF. CDR3 bases: TGTGCCATCAGTAAGATAGCGGGAATATACAATGAGCAGTTCTTC.

The CDR3 spells CASSDRQNYGYTF. Here the CDR3 DNA reads TGTGCCAGCAGCGATAGACAGAACTATGGCTACACCTTC. The V and J genes are TRBV7-2 and TRBJ1-2; TRBD1 might be the D (5 bases). Trimming pared 5 bases from V and 2 bases from J, leaving 9 bases between. The CDR3 loop spans 13 amino acids. Germline assignment: CDR1 SGHTA and CDR2 FQGNSA.

The CDR3 region is CSALRLAGYEQYF. CDR3 nucleotide sequence: TGCAGTGCTTTACGACTAGCGGGCTACGAGCAGTACTTC. The chain recombines TRBV20-1 with TRBJ2-7, with 10 bases lining up with TRBD2. The CDR3 consists of 13 residues. Per germline, CDR1 DFQATT and CDR2 SNEGSKA (reference sequence). V was clipped by 5 bases and J by 3 bases; unmatched bases: 4.